This record covers a single T cell receptor beta chain. The sample belongs to a study of blood T cell repertoires in COVID-19. The CDR3 has 14 residues. V lost 6 bases to trimming and J lost 3 bases, with 15 bases between them. Germline CDR1 is WSHSY and CDR2 is SAAADI. TCRdb keeps only in-frame clones here, not all; method: immunoSEQ multiplex PCR. The repertoire holds fewer than 250,000 clones, with 88% as singletons. This TCR derives from a woman aged 60-75 years with acute or convalescent COVID-19. The sequenced sample was peripheral blood. This sequence joins TRBV10-2 and TRBJ2-7; possible D gene TRBD1, 6 bases. The CDR3 protein is CASSVQGGNYEQYF. As DNA, the CDR3 is TGCGCCAGCAGCGTACAGGGTGGGAACTACGAGCAGTACTTC.